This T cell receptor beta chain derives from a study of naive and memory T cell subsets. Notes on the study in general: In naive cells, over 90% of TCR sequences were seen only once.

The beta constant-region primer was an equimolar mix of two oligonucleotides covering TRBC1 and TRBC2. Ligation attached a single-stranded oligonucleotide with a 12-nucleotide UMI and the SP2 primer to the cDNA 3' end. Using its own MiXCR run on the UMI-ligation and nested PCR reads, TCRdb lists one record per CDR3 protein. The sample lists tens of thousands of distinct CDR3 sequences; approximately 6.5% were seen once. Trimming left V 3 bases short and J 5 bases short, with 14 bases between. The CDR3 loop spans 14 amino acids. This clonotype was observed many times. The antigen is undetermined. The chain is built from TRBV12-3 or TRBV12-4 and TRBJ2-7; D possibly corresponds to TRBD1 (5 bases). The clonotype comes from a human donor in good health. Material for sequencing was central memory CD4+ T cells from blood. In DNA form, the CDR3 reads TGTGCCAGCAGTTTTGACAGTCAAGCCCACGAGCAGTACTTC. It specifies CASSFDSQAHEQYF.